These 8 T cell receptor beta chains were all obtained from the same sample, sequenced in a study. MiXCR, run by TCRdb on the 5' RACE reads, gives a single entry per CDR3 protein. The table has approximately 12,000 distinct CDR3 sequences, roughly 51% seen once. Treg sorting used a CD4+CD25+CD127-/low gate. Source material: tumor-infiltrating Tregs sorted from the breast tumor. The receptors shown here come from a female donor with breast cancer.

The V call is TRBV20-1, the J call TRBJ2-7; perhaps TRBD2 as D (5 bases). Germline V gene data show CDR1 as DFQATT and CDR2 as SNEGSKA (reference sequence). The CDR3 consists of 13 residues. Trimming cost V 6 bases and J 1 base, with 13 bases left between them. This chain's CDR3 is CSAPRGRSYEQYF. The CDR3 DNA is TGCAGTGCGCCAAGAGGGAGATCCTACGAGCAGTACTTC.

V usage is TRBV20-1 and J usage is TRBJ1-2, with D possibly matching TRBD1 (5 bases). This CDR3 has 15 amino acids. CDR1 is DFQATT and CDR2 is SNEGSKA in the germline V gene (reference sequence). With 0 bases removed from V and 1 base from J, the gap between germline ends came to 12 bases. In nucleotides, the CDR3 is TGCAGTGCTAGAGATTGGGGACGTAGTAACTATGGCTACACCTTC. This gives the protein CSARDWGRSNYGYTF.

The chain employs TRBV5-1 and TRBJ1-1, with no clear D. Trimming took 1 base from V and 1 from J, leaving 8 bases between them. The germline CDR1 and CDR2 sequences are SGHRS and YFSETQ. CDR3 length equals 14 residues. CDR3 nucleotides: TGCGCCAGCAGCTTGCGTCCGGGGAACACTGAAGCTTTCTTT. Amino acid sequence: CASSLRPGNTEAFF.

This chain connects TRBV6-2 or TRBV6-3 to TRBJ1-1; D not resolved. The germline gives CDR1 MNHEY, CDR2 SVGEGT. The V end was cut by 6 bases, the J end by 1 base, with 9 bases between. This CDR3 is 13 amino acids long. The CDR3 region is CASSPLRNTEAFF. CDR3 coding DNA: TGTGCCAGCAGCCCCTTACGGAACACTGAAGCTTTCTTT.

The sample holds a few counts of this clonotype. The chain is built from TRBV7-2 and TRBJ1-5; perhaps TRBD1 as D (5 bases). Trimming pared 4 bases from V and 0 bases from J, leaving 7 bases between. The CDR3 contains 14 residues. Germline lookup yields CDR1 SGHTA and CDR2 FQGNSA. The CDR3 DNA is TGTGCCAGCAGCTACGGACATAGCAATCAGCCCCAGCATTTT. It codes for CASSYGHSNQPQHF.

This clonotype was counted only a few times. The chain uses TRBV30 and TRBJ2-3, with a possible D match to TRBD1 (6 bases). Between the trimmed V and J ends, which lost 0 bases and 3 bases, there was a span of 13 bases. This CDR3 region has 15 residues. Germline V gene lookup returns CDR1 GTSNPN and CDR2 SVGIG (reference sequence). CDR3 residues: CAWSVQGGVTDTQYF. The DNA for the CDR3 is TGTGCCTGGAGTGTACAGGGTGGTGTTACAGATACGCAGTATTTT.

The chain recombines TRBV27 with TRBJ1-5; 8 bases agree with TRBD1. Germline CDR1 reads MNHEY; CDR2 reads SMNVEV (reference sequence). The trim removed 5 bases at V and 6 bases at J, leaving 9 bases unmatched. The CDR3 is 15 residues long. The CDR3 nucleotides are TGTGCCAGCAGTCCGGACAGGGTAAAGGGTCAGCCCCAGCATTTT. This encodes CASSPDRVKGQPQHF.

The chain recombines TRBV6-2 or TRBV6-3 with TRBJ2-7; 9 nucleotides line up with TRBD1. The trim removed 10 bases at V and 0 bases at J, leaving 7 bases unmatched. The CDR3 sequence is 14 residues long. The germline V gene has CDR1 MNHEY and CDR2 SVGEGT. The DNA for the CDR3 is TGTGCCACCGGGGACAGGGTGCCCTCCTACGAGCAGTACGTC. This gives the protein CATGDRVPSYEQYV.